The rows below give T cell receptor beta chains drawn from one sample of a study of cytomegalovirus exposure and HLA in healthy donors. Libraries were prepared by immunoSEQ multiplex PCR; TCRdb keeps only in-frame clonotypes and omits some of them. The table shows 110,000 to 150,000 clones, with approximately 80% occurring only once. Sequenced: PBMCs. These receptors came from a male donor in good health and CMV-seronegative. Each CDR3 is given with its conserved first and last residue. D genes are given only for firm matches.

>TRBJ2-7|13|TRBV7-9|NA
CASSLAGVHEQYF
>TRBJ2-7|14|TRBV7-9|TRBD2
CASSLTSGVYEQYF
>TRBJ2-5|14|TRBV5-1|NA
CASSLRTSQETQYF
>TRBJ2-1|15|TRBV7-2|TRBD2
CASSVTSGNSNEQFF
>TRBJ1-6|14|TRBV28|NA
CATKSGPGGSPLHF
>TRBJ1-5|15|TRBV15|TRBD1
CATSRDGQGHQPQHF
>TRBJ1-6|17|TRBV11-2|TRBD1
CASTLPGQRPHNSPLHF
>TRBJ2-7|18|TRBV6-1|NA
CASSEWGRDIGDGYEQYF
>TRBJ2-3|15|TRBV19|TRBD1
CASSSDRVAADTQYF
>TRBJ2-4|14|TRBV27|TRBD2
CASRLAGGGNIQYF
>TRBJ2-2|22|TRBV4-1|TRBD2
CASSQSSGLAGGPTVGTGELFF
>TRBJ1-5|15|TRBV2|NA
CASRAKEISNQPQHF
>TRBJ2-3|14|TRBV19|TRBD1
CASSTTGVADTQYF
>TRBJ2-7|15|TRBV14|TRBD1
CASSQALGQGVEQYF
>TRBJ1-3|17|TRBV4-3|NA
CASSQDLGDYSGNTIYF
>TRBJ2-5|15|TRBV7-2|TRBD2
CASSLGGGDQETQYF
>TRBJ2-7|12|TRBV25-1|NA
CASSWGDYEQYF
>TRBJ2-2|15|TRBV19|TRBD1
CASSSGQGGTGELFF
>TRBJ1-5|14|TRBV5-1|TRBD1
CASSLATGNQPQHF
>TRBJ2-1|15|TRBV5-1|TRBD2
CASSPGTSELGEQFF
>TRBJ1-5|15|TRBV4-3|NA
CASSQDQGPDQPQHF
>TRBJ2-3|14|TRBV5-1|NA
CASNTGSPGVTQYF
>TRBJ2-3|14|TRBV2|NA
CASRMETSSDTQYF
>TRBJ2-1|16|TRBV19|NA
CASSVTGTGTYNEQFF
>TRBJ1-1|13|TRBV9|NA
CASSSYRDTEAFF
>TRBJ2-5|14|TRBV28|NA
CASSFLDNQETQYF
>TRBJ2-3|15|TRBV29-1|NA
CSVEGGFSPTDTQYF
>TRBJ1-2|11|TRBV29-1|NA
CSCWGDYGYTF
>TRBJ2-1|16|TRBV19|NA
CASRSQRALSYNEQFF
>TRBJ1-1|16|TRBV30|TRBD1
CAWSVGARGLDTEAFF
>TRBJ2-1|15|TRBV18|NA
CASSPPSLGWYEQFF
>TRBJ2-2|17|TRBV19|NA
CASSFRTARANTGELFF
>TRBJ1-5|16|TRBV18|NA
CASSPAPTGFDQPQHF
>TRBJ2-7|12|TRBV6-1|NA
CASKGPTYEQYF
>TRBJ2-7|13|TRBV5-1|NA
CASSLDATYEQYF
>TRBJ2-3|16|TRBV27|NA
CASSSFQETSTDTQYF
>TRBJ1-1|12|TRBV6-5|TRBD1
CASRAGTGGAFF
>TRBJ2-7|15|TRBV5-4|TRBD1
CASSSSGDSSYEQYF
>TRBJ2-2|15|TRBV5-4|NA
CASNPGLKAAGELFF
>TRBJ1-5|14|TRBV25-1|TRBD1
CASSETGDYQPQHF
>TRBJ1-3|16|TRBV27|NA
CASSLKWAGEGNTIYF
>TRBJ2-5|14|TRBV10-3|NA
CAISGTDSHETQYF
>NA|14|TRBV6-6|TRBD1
CASSYGTGGYEQYF
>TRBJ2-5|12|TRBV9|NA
CASSADSKTQYF
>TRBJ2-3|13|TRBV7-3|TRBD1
CASSPGTADTQYF
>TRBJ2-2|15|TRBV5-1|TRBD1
CASSLNQGATGELFF
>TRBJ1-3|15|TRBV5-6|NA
CASSLSYRSGNTIYF
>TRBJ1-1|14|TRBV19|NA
CASSILGQNTEAFF
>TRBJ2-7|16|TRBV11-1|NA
CASSPQDQGNSYEQYF
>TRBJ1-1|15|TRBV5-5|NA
CASSLGWGWDTEAFF
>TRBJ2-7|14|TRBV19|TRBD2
CASSRLARRGEQYF
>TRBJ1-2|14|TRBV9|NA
CASSVGGPSRGYTF
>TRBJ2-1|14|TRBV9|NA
CASSVDPAYNEQFF
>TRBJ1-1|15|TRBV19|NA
CASSIGNRDNTEAFF
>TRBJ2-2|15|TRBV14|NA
CASSQGGHKTGELFF
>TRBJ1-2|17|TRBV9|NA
CASSARSGTWGLGGYTF